This T cell receptor (beta chain) appears in the sequencing data of a study of blood T cell repertoires in COVID-19. The CDR3 sequence is 17 residues long. Looked up from germline, CDR1 is SGHRS and CDR2 is YFSETQ. Trimming removed 0 bases from V and 3 bases from J, with 17 bases in between. Generated by immunoSEQ multiplex PCR, the TCRdb table keeps only in-frame clones and is missing some. The table includes more than 40,000 clones, around nine tenths detected once. The TCR sequence derives from a man in his 60s with active or convalescent COVID-19. Material: peripheral blood. The chain joins TRBV5-1 to TRBJ2-3; possibly TRBD2 for D (6 bases). Here the CDR3 reads CASSLGPLGGMTDTQYF. In nucleotides, the CDR3 is TGCGCCAGCAGCTTGGGGCCCTTGGGAGGAATGACAGATACGCAGTATTTT.